The 10 T cell receptor beta chains in this list originate from one sample, sequenced in a study of blood T cell repertoires in COVID-19. The assay was immunoSEQ multiplex PCR, and TCRdb's table has in-frame clones only and misses some. The sample records approximately 46,000 clones, roughly 68% being singletons. Sequencing was performed on peripheral blood. These receptors were collected from an older man with acute or convalescent COVID-19.

The V call is TRBV18, the J call TRBJ2-5, with 9 bases matching TRBD1. Per the germline V gene, CDR1 is KGHSH and CDR2 is LQKENI. CDR3 length equals 16 residues. The J segment lost 4 bases and the V segment lost 0 bases, leaving 6 bases of the junction unmatched. The CDR3 protein is CASSPPANRGRETQYF. CDR3 DNA: TGTGCCAGCTCACCACCGGCGAACAGGGGGCGAGAGACCCAGTACTTC.

Worth noting for this clone: The junction shows a germline mismatch at one end, possibly a read error. The V and J genes are TRBV7-7 and TRBJ2-5, with unresolved D. Germline V gives CDR1 SSHAT, CDR2 FNYEAQ (reference sequence). This CDR3 spans 13 amino acids. CDR3 loop: CASSFSSQETQYF. CDR3 in DNA: TGTGCTAGCAGCTTTAGTTCCCAAGAGACCCAGTACTTC.

This clone was found a few times. The V call is TRBV9, the J call TRBJ2-6; 7 nucleotides line up with TRBD2. CDR1 SGDLS and CDR2 YYNGEE come from the germline V gene. CDR3 size: 21 residues. After removal of 4 bases from V and 2 bases from J, the junction contained 21 bases not matched to a gene. CDR3 sequence: CASSPHPRGERETTGANVLTF. CDR3 DNA sequence: TGTGCCAGCAGCCCCCACCCAAGGGGTGAGCGGGAAACTACTGGGGCCAACGTCCTGACTTTC. Filled out from reference TRBV9 and TRBJ2-6, the complete variable domain reads DSGVTQTPKHLITATGQRVTLRCSPRSGDLSVYWYQQSLDQGLQFLIQYYNGEERAKGNILERFSAQQFPDLHSELNLSSLELGDSALYFCASSPHPRGERETTGANVLTFGAGSRLTVL.

The chain employs TRBV2 and TRBJ2-7; D might be TRBD2 (5 bases). The CDR3 sequence is 15 residues long. Between the trimmed V and J ends, which lost 1 base and 1 base, there was a span of 11 bases. Germline V gene data show CDR1 as SNHLY and CDR2 as FYNNEI. The CDR3 is CASSEETGFSYEQYF. The DNA of the CDR3 is TGTGCCAGCAGTGAAGAAACGGGGTTTTCCTACGAGCAGTACTTC.

This clone has just one count. The chain joins TRBV29-1 to TRBJ1-1; no clear D gene. V dropped 6 bases and J dropped 5 bases, with 16 bases sitting between them. This CDR3 has 13 amino acids. Germline V gene lookup returns CDR1 SQVTM and CDR2 ANQGSEA. The CDR3 DNA reads as TGCAGCGTAGCGGTTGGGAGTCGGACTGAAGCTTTCTTT. As protein: CSVAVGSRTEAFF.

The V gene is TRBV18, the J gene TRBJ2-6, with 15 bases aligning to TRBD2. This CDR3 comprises 19 residues. Germline CDR1 KGHSH, CDR2 LQKENI. The junction had 4 bases not matched to a gene; V was cut back by 0 bases and J by 4 bases. CDR3 sequence (DNA): TGTGCCAGCTCACCACCGGGACTAGCGGGAGGTTCAGGGGCCAACGTCCTGACTTTC. This gives the protein CASSPPGLAGGSGANVLTF.

This chain joins TRBV5-1 and TRBJ2-7; possibly TRBD1 for D (6 bases). CDR3 size: 13 residues. CDR1 and CDR2 (germline): SGHRS, YFSETQ. V was clipped by 7 bases and J by 3 bases, with 14 bases between them. This CDR3 is CASATGQFYEQYF. In nucleotides, the CDR3 is TGCGCCAGCGCGACCGGACAGTTCTACGAGCAGTACTTC.

The chain recombines TRBV24-1 with TRBJ2-2, with TRBD1 as a possible D gene (5 bases). The CDR3 length is 12 residues. With 5 bases removed from V and 6 bases from J, the gap between germline ends came to 6 bases. Germline CDR1 and CDR2: KGHDR and SFDVKD. The CDR3 spells CATSAGPGELFF. In DNA form, the CDR3 reads TGTGCCACCAGTGCAGGGCCCGGGGAGCTGTTTTTT.

This clone was seen a handful of times. This chain uses TRBV7-9 with TRBJ2-4; 7 nucleotides agree with TRBD2. V gave up 8 bases and J gave up 6 bases; unmatched junction bases: 4. The CDR3 covers 12 residues. Germline V gene lookup returns CDR1 SEHNR and CDR2 FQNEAQ (reference sequence). CDR3 protein: CASGLVLNIQYF. CDR3 coding DNA: TGTGCCAGCGGACTAGTTTTAAACATTCAGTACTTC.

Written as DNA, the CDR3 is TGCGCCAGCAGTGAGTGGACAGGGCCGATTGACGAGCAGTACTTC. Protein product: CASSEWTGPIDEQYF. The chain couples TRBV10-2 to TRBJ2-7; TRBD1 matches at 8 bases. The V and J ends lost 1 base and 5 bases, in that order; junction bases with no gene match: 7. Germline CDR1 WSHSY, CDR2 SAAADI. The CDR3 is 15 residues long.